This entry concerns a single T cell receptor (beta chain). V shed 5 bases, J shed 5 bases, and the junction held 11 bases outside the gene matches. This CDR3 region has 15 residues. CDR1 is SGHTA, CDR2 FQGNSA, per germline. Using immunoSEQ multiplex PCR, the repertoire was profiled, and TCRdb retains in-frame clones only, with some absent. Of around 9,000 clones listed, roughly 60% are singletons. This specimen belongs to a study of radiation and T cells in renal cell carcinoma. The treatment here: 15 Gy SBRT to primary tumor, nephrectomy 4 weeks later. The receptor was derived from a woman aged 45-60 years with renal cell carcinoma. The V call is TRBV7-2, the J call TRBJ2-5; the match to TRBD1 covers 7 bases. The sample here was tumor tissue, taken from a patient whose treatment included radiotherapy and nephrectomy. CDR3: CASSVTGDPGETQYF. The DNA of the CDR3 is TGTGCCAGCAGCGTAACAGGGGACCCGGGGGAGACCCAGTACTTC.